The 30 T cell receptor beta chains given below trace back to one sample, sequenced in a study of regulatory T cells in long-lasting Graves disease. The time point here: persistent/refractory GD, antithyroid drugs over 5 years with positive TRAb. PBMCs provided the RNA from which the TCR library was made. Library construction for TCR beta used iRepertoire HTBI primers and Arm-PCR of CDR3 regions. From the multiplex PCR reads, TCRdb called clonotypes with MiXCR, one entry per CDR3 protein. The sample yields about 430,000 distinct CDR3 sequences, about 21% seen once. The starting material was peripheral blood mononuclear cells (PBMCs), obtained when the disease was refractory, from a patient treated with antithyroid drugs. The receptors originated from a female donor with Graves disease.

The chain carries TRBV27 and TRBJ2-7; no definite D call. The germline gives CDR1 MNHEY, CDR2 SMNVEV (reference sequence). The V gene lost 0 bases and the J gene lost 2 bases, with 8 bases spanning the gap. The CDR3 is made up of 14 amino acids. The CDR3 sequence: CASSLSNGPYEQYF. In nucleotides, the CDR3 is TGTGCCAGCAGTTTATCGAACGGACCCTACGAGCAGTACTTC.

This clonotype was counted at least ten times. The chain recombines TRBV28 with TRBJ2-7, with a tentative D call TRBD2 (6 bases). Germline V lookup: CDR1 MDHEN, CDR2 SYDVKM. V lost 7 bases to trimming and J lost 4 bases, with 17 bases between them. This CDR3 contains 14 residues. This chain's CDR3 is CASKARELAYEQYF. The CDR3 DNA is TGTGCCAGCAAAGCCAGGGAACTAGCTTACGAGCAGTACTTC.

This clonotype was found a few times. It may be a read error: a sequence one base away is much more abundant. CDR3 sequence reads: CASSRRAPGEHF. CDR3 DNA: TGTGCCAGCAGCCGTCGCGCCCCGGGAGAGCACTTC. The J gene is TRBJ2-7, the V gene TRBV28, with D possibly matching TRBD2 (6 bases). CDR1 MDHEN and CDR2 SYDVKM come from the germline V gene. The CDR3 runs 12 residues.

In this sample, this clonotype turned up many times. The DNA of the CDR3 is TGTGCCACTCAACCCGGGGGGATTGAGACCCAGTACTTC. Translating gives CATQPGGIETQYF. The chain employs TRBV7-9 and TRBJ2-5; 7 bases map to TRBD2. Germline CDR1 reads SEHNR; CDR2 reads FQNEAQ (reference sequence). The CDR3 has 13 residues. V shed 10 bases and J 5 bases; nucleotides not matched to a gene: 10.

This clonotype was recorded at least ten times. The chain employs TRBV3-1 and TRBJ2-7; a possible D gene is TRBD1 (6 bases). Trimming left V 4 bases short and J 2 bases short, with 9 bases between. The germline CDR1 and CDR2 sequences are LGHDT and YNNKEL (reference sequence). There are 13 residues in the CDR3. The CDR3: CASSRDITYEQYF. The CDR3, as DNA: TGTGCCAGCAGCCGGGACATTACCTACGAGCAGTACTTC.

V usage is TRBV4-2 and J usage is TRBJ2-6; D is ambiguous. The CDR3 runs to 16 residues. Germline V CDR1 and CDR2: LGHNA, YNFKEQ. V lost 1 base and J lost 3, with 10 bases in between. The CDR3 spells CASSQGLGGGANVLTF. CDR3 coding DNA: TGTGCCAGCAGCCAAGGTTTGGGTGGTGGGGCCAACGTCCTGACTTTC.

V is TRBV30 and J is TRBJ1-6; D is unclear. The CDR3 spans 13 residues. Germline V CDR1 and CDR2: GTSNPN, SVGIG (reference sequence). Trimming stripped 2 bases from V and 9 bases from J, with 11 bases between. The CDR3 DNA is TGTGCCTGGAGTACCTACCCTAGTTCACCCCTCCACTTT. Encoded protein: CAWSTYPSSPLHF.

This chain uses TRBV28 with TRBJ2-7, with D unresolved. This CDR3 contains 15 residues. Germline CDR1 MDHEN, CDR2 SYDVKM. Trimming left V 2 bases short and J 6 bases short, with 17 bases between. This CDR3 reads CASSLGVGRASEQYF. CDR3 bases: TGTGCCAGCAGTTTAGGCGTTGGAAGGGCCTCCGAGCAGTACTTC.

There are many counts of this clonotype. The rearrangement joins TRBV2 to TRBJ2-2, with D unresolved. In germline, CDR1 is SNHLY, CDR2 FYNNEI. CDR3 length: 14 amino acids. Trimming removed 4 bases from V and 0 bases from J, with 6 bases in between. The CDR3 sequence is CASSVQSNTGELFF. The DNA of the CDR3 is TGTGCCAGCAGTGTCCAGTCGAACACCGGGGAGCTGTTTTTT.

Of note for this clonotype: Since a much larger clone is just one base distant, this may be a read error. The V call is TRBV28, the J call TRBJ2-7, with TRBD2 matching 11 bases. Trimming took 5 bases from V and 4 from J; bases not matched to a gene: 10. The germline V gene encodes CDR1 MDHEN and CDR2 SYDVKM. The CDR3 covers 16 residues. The CDR3 protein is CASSGPGLAVSYEQYF. Here the CDR3 DNA reads TGTGCCAGCAGTGGTCCGGGACTAGCGGTTTCTTACGAGCAGTACTTC.

The chain carries TRBV6-1 and TRBJ1-6; D remains ambiguous. The V end lost 6 bases, the J end lost 9 bases, and 15 bases lay between the germline ends. The CDR3 covers 14 residues. Germline CDR1 is MNHNS and CDR2 is SASEGT. This chain's CDR3 is CASRTDGGLSPLHF. The CDR3 coding sequence is TGTGCCAGCAGGACGGACGGAGGGCTTTCACCCCTCCACTTT.

The V and J genes are TRBV10-3 and TRBJ1-5, with TRBD1 as a possible D gene (5 bases). With 4 bases removed from V and 2 bases from J, the gap between germline ends came to 9 bases. CDR1 and CDR2 (germline): ENHRY, SYGVKD. This CDR3 spans 14 amino acids. CDR3 bases: TGTGCCATCAGTGCCGGAGGGGGCAATCAGCCCCAGCATTTT. As protein: CAISAGGGNQPQHF.

This sequence joins TRBV6-2 or TRBV6-3 and TRBJ1-1; 8 bases line up with TRBD1. CDR3 size: 15 residues. The trim removed 5 bases at V and 4 bases at J, leaving 9 bases unmatched. Germline CDR1 MNHEY, CDR2 SVGEGT. CDR3 DNA: TGTGCCAGCAGTAGGGAGACAGGGGTCGGCACTGAAGCTTTCTTT. Its protein product is CASSRETGVGTEAFF.

The rearrangement links TRBV28 to TRBJ2-2; D not certain. In germline, CDR1 is MDHEN, CDR2 SYDVKM. Trimming stripped 7 bases from V and 5 bases from J, with 17 bases between. The CDR3 contains 15 residues. CDR3 loop: CASTPLAPGTGELFF. Written as DNA, the CDR3 is TGTGCCAGCACCCCGCTTGCGCCCGGAACCGGGGAGCTGTTTTTT.

The chain is built from TRBV7-2 and TRBJ2-3; D is possibly TRBD1 or TRBD2 (5 bases each). V lost 5 bases to trimming and J lost 6 bases, with 21 bases between them. CDR3 length equals 16 residues. Looked up from germline, CDR1 is SGHTA and CDR2 is FQGNSA. Written as DNA, the CDR3 is TGTGCCAGCAGCCCGTGGCAGGGACCCTTAGGGGATACGCAGTATTTT. It is translated as CASSPWQGPLGDTQYF. The full variable domain, rest sourced from reference TRBV7-2 and TRBJ2-3, is GAGVSQSPSNKVTEKGKDVELRCDPISGHTALYWYRQSLGQGLEFLIYFQGNSAPDKSGLPSDRFSAERTGGSVSTLTIQRTQQEDSAVYLCASSPWQGPLGDTQYFGPGTRLTVL.

This clonotype has a handful of counts. The CDR3 DNA sequence: TGCAGTGCTAGGAAACGGGGGCAAGAGACCCAGTACTTC. Translation gives CSARKRGQETQYF. The chain couples TRBV20-1 to TRBJ2-5; TRBD2 is a possible D gene (6 bases). From germline, CDR1 is DFQATT and CDR2 SNEGSKA (reference sequence). CDR3 size: 13 residues. Trimming took off 3 bases at V and 2 bases at J, with 10 bases between the two ends.

This clonotype was seen a handful of times. This sequence joins TRBV5-5 and TRBJ2-1; 10 positions match TRBD1. This CDR3 spans 15 amino acids. V gave up 4 bases and J gave up 5 bases; unmatched junction bases: 6. From germline, CDR1 is SGHKS and CDR2 YYEKEE (reference sequence). CDR3 protein: CASSPGTGVNNEQFF. The CDR3 nucleotides read TGTGCCAGCAGCCCCGGGACAGGGGTTAACAATGAGCAGTTCTTC.

This sequence joins TRBV19 and TRBJ2-5; 10 bases align to TRBD1. Germline CDR1 is LNHDA and CDR2 is SQIVND (reference sequence). This CDR3 region has 16 residues. The trim removed 5 bases at V and 3 bases at J, leaving 9 bases unmatched. The CDR3 region has the DNA TGTGCCAGTAGTGCCTACGCCGGGACAGGGGAAGAGACCCAGTACTTC. It encodes CASSAYAGTGEETQYF.

Only a few counts were recorded for this clonotype. The junction differs from germline at one of its ends, possibly a read error. The rearrangement links TRBV28 to TRBJ1-1; maybe TRBD1 (5 bases). This CDR3 is 18 amino acids long. Germline V gene data show CDR1 as MDHEN and CDR2 as SYDVKM. CDR3 nucleotide sequence: TGTGCCGGCAGTTTGCTCTATCGGAGACCAGGACATAACACTGAAGCTTTCTTT. Translation: CAGSLLYRRPGHNTEAFF.

Only a few counts were recorded for this clonotype. The rearrangement links TRBV7-2 to TRBJ2-7; 15 bases map to TRBD2. The ends lost 5 bases at V and 4 bases at J; junction bases unmatched: 3. The CDR3 has 15 residues. Germline V gene lookup returns CDR1 SGHTA and CDR2 FQGNSA. In DNA, the CDR3 is TGTGCCAGCAGCCAAGGGACTAGCGGGAGGTACGAGCAGTACTTC. It translates to CASSQGTSGRYEQYF.

V is TRBV7-9 and J is TRBJ2-7, with 8 bases identical to TRBD2. V gave up 4 bases and J gave up 6 bases; unmatched junction bases: 17. Germline values: CDR1 SEHNR, CDR2 FQNEAQ (reference sequence). The CDR3 runs to 17 residues. The CDR3 is CASSSDNLGLGGVEQYF. The CDR3 coding sequence is TGTGCCAGCAGCTCCGACAACTTGGGACTAGGAGGCGTCGAGCAGTACTTC.

In regard to this clonotype: This may arise from a read error, as a much more abundant clone is one base away. The CDR3 DNA reads TGTGCCAGCAGCCGAGGGACAGAATCCCAGTACTTC. Amino acids: CASSRGTESQYF. This chain connects TRBV3-1 to TRBJ2-7, with 7 positions matching TRBD1. V shed 4 bases, J shed 10 bases, and the junction held 7 bases outside the gene matches. The CDR3 runs 12 residues. The germline gives CDR1 LGHDT, CDR2 YNNKEL (reference sequence).

This clonotype came up many times. The V and J genes are TRBV2 and TRBJ2-7; unclear D gene. Germline V gene data show CDR1 as SNHLY and CDR2 as FYNNEI. This CDR3 contains 12 residues. Trimming pared 2 bases from V and 9 bases from J, leaving 11 bases between. As DNA, the CDR3 is TGTGCCAGCAGTGAACGACAATTAGGGCAGTACTTC. This sequence encodes CASSERQLGQYF.

This clonotype has a count of ten or more. V is TRBV28 and J is TRBJ1-1; D may be TRBD1 (6 bases). The CDR3 is made up of 15 amino acids. Germline V lookup: CDR1 MDHEN, CDR2 SYDVKM. Trimming shortened V by 0 bases and J by 1 base, and 9 bases separated the two germline ends. The CDR3 sequence is CASSLWGDTNTEAFF. The CDR3 DNA sequence: TGTGCCAGCAGTTTATGGGGGGACACGAACACTGAAGCTTTCTTT.

The sample holds many counts of this clonotype. V usage is TRBV6-1 and J usage is TRBJ2-5; a weak D match, TRBD1 (5 bases). Trimming took 7 bases from V and 5 from J, leaving 20 bases between them. This CDR3 region has 15 residues. Germline V gene lookup returns CDR1 MNHNS and CDR2 SASEGT. CDR3 residues: CASTLRGWPTETQYF. CDR3 bases: TGTGCCAGCACTCTAAGGGGCTGGCCAACCGAGACCCAGTACTTC.

This clonotype has a handful of counts. V is TRBV28 and J is TRBJ1-5; possibly TRBD1 for D (6 bases). CDR3 length: 16 amino acids. Trimming pared 3 bases from V and 3 bases from J, leaving 15 bases between. Germline V gene data show CDR1 as MDHEN and CDR2 as SYDVKM. CDR3 sequence (DNA): TGTGCCAGCAGTTTGCATTTCGGGGGGCTCAATCAGCCCCAGCATTTT. This codes for CASSLHFGGLNQPQHF. Variable domain in full (rest from reference TRBV28 and TRBJ1-5): DVKVTQSSRYLVKRTGEKVFLECVQDMDHENMFWYRQDPGLGLRLIYFSYDVKMKEKGDIPEGYSVSREKKERFSLILESASTNQTSMYLCASSLHFGGLNQPQHFGDGTRLSIL.

This rearrangement joins TRBV7-2 to TRBJ2-7; TRBD2 matches at 9 bases. V lost 1 base to trimming and J lost 4 bases; unmatched junction nucleotides: 8. The CDR3 has 16 amino acids. Germline loops: CDR1 SGHTA, CDR2 FQGNSA. CDR3 bases: TGTGCCAGCAGCTTAGTGGGTAGCGGGAGTGGATACGAGCAGTACTTC. Protein: CASSLVGSGSGYEQYF.

This clonotype was counted a few times. The V and J genes are TRBV28 and TRBJ1-3; no definite D call. CDR1 is MDHEN, CDR2 SYDVKM, per germline. The CDR3 extends over 16 amino acids. V was trimmed by 2 bases and J by 0 bases, leaving 11 bases between them. CDR3 protein: CASSLRAGPSGNTIYF. The CDR3 DNA follows: TGTGCCAGCAGTTTAAGAGCCGGTCCCTCTGGAAACACCATATATTTT.

The table lists this clonotype with a count of one. The CDR3 end shows no conserved phenylalanine or tryptophan, and so a read error is likely. The J gene is TRBJ1-2, the V gene TRBV5-6; D not certain. The V gene's germline CDR1 is SGHDT and CDR2 YYEEEE. Trimming took 0 bases from V and 4 from J, leaving 7 bases between them. This CDR3 region has 13 residues. CDR3 region: CASSLGDLYGYTL. CDR3 nucleotide sequence: TGTGCCAGCAGCTTGGGGGATCTCTATGGCTACACCCTC.

This clonotype was counted only a few times. The chain uses TRBV7-9 and TRBJ1-1; a possible D gene is TRBD1 (5 bases). The germline CDR1 and CDR2 sequences are SEHNR and FQNEAQ (reference sequence). Trimming removed 2 bases at V and 3 bases at J, with 13 bases between. The CDR3 loop spans 15 amino acids. The CDR3 DNA reads as TGTGCCAGCAGCTTACGGGGGGTTAAGGACACTGAAGCTTTCTTT. It specifies CASSLRGVKDTEAFF.